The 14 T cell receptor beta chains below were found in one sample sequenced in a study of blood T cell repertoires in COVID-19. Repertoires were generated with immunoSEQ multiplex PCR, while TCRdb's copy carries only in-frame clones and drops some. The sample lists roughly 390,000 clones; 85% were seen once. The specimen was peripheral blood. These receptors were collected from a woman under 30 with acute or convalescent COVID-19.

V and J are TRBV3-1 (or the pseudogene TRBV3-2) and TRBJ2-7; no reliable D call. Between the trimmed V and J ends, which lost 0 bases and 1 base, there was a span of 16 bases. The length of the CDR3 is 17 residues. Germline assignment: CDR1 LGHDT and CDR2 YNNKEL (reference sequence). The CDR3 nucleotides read TGTGCCAGCAGCCAAGAAACCTGGGCAGTCGGATCCTACGAGCAGTACTTC. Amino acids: CASSQETWAVGSYEQYF.

The CDR3 DNA is TGCAGCGTTGAAGGCCAGGTGGCCTACGAGCAGTACTTC. Translation gives CSVEGQVAYEQYF. This chain links TRBV29-1 with TRBJ2-7; D is ambiguous. The V end was cut by 1 base, the J end by 2 bases, with 9 bases between. Germline values: CDR1 SQVTM, CDR2 ANQGSEA. This CDR3 comprises 13 residues.

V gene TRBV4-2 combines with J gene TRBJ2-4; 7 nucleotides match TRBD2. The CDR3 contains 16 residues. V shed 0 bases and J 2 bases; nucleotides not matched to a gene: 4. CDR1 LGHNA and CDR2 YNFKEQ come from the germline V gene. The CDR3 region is CASSQEGGSTKNIQYF. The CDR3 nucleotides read TGTGCCAGCAGCCAAGAGGGGGGGTCTACCAAAAACATTCAGTACTTC.

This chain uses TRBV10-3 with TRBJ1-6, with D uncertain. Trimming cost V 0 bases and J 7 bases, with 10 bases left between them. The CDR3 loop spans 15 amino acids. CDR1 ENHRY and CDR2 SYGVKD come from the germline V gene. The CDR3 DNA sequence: TGTGCCATCAGTGAGTCTGGAGGTAGGAATTCACCCCTCCACTTT. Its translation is CAISESGGRNSPLHF.

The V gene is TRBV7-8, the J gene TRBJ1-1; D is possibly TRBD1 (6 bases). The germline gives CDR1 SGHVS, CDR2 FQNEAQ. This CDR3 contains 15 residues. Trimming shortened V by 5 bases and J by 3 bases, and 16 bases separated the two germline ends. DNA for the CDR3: TGTGCCAGCAGCCCGCGCGAGGGGGTAGACACTGAAGCTTTCTTT. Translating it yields CASSPREGVDTEAFF. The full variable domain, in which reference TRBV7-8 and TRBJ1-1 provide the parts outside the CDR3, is GAGVSQSPRYKVAKRGQDVALRCDPISGHVSLFWYQQALGQGPEFLTYFQNEAQLDKSGLPSDRFFAERPEGSVSTLKIQRTQQEDSAVYLCASSPREGVDTEAFFGQGTRLTVV.

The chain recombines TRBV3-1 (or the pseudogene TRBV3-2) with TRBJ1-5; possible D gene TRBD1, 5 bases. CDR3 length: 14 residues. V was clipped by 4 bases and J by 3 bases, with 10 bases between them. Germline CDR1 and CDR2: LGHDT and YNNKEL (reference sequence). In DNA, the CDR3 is TGTGCCAGCAGCCGGGGGGGGTCCAATCAGCCCCAGCATTTT. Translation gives CASSRGGSNQPQHF.

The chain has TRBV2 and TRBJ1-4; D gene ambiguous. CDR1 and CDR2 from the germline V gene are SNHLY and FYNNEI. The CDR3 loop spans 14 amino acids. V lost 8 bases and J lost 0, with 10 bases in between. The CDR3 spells CASRGYPTNEKLFF. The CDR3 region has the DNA TGTGCCAGCCGGGGATACCCAACTAATGAAAAACTGTTTTTT.

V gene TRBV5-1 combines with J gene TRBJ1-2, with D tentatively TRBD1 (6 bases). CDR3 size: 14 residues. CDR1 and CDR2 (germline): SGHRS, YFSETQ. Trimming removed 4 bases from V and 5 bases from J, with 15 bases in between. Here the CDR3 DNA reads TGCGCCAGCAGCCCTACAGGGAGGGGATATGGCTACACCTTC. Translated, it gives CASSPTGRGYGYTF.

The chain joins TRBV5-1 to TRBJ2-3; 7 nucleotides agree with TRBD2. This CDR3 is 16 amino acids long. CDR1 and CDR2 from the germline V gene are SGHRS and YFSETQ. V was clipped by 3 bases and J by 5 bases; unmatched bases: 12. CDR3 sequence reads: CASSYQLTSPQDTQYF. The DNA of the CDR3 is TGCGCCAGCAGCTACCAACTGACTAGCCCCCAAGATACGCAGTATTTT.

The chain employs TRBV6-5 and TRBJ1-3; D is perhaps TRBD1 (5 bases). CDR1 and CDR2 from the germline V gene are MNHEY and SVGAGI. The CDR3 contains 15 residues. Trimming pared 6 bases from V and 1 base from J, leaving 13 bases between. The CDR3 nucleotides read TGTGCCAGCAGACCCGGGACTAAATCTGGAAACACCATATATTTT. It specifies CASRPGTKSGNTIYF.

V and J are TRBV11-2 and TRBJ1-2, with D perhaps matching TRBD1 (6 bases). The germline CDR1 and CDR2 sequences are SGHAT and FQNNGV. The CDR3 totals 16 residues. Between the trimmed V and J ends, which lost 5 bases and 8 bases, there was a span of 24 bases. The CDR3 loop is CASSPEETQGGRGYTF. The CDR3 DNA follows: TGTGCCAGCAGCCCTGAAGAAACCCAAGGGGGACGGGGCTACACCTTC.

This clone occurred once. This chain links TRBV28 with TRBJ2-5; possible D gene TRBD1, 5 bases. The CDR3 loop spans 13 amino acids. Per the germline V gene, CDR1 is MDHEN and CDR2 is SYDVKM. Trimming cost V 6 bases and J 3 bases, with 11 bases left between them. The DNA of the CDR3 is TGTGCCAGCAGACAAGGGGCCGAAGAGACCCAGTACTTC. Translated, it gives CASRQGAEETQYF.

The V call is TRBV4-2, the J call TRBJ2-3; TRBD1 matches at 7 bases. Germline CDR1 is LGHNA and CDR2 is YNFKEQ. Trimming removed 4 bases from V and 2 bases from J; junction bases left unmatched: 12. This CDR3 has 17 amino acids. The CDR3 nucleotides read TGTGCCAGCAGCCGTCTGACAGGGCAGGGCCCCACAGATACGCAGTATTTT. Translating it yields CASSRLTGQGPTDTQYF.

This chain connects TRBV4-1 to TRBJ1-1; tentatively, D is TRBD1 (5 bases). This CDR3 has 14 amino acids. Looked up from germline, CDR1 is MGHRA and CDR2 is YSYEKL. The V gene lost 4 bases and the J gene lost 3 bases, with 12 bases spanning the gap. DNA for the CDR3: TGCGCCAGCAGCCTTTTATCACAGGACACTGAAGCTTTCTTT. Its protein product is CASSLLSQDTEAFF.